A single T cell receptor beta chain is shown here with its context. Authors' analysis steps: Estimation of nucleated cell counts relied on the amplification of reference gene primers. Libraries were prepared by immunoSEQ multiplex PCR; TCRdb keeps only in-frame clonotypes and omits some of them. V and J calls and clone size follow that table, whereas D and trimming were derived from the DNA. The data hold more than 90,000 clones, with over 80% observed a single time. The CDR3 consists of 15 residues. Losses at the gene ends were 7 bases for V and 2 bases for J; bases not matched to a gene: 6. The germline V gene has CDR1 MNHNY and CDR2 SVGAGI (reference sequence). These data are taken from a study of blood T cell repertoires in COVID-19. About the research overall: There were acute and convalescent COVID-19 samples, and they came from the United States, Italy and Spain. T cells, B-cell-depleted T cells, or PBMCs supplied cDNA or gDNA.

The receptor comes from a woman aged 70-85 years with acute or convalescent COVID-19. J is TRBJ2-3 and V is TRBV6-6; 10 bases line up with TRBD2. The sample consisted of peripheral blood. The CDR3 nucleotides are TGTGCCAGCATCTTTAGCGGGGGGAACACAGATACGCAGTATTTT. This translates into CASIFSGGNTDTQYF.